These 2 T cell receptor beta chains share one sample of origin, sequenced in a study of early T cells in non-severe SARS-CoV-2 infection (dated by TCRdb to about 2021). Receptor libraries were prepared by 5' RACE. TCRdb records NextSeq 500 as the sequencer. TCRdb reprocessed the public reads (quality trimming at Q25 with fastp, clone calling with MiXCR) and kept in-frame beta chains. Each CDR3 protein gets just one entry, which takes the most common genes and DNA from the rows behind it. This sample lists 90,000 to 120,000 distinct CDR3 sequences; approximately 10% were detected once. Together, the top ten hold under 9% of the sample. Sequencing input: whole blood. The receptor set was obtained from an adult who was a healthcare worker with PCR-confirmed SARS-CoV-2 infection or an uninfected control (not recorded which).

This clonotype was observed a few times. The chain has TRBV7-2 and TRBJ2-1; 7 bases agree with TRBD2. This CDR3 has 16 amino acids. Per the germline V gene, CDR1 is SGHTA and CDR2 is FQGNSA. The V segment lost 1 base and the J segment 6 bases; nucleotides outside the gene matches: 9. This chain's CDR3 is CASSLVGTSASNEQFF. Written as DNA, the CDR3 is TGTGCCAGCAGCTTAGTTGGAACTAGCGCCTCCAATGAGCAGTTCTTC.

The V call is TRBV12-3 or TRBV12-4, the J call TRBJ2-3, with D perhaps given as TRBD1 or TRBD2 (5 bases each). Trimming shortened V by 5 bases and J by 8 bases, and 14 bases separated the two germline ends. The CDR3 runs to 13 residues. CDR3 amino acids: CASSARDGLTQYF. CDR3 nucleotide sequence: TGTGCCAGCAGTGCGAGGGACGGACTTACGCAGTATTTT.